The rows below give T cell receptor beta chains drawn from one sample of a study of blood T cell repertoires in COVID-19. The assay was immunoSEQ multiplex PCR, and TCRdb's table has in-frame clones only and misses some. The sample carries about 190,000 clones, roughly 80% recorded once. The sample was peripheral blood. All receptors derive from a woman between 35 and 50 years old with acute or convalescent COVID-19. CDR3s include the opening cysteine and the closing phenylalanine or tryptophan. D genes are given only for firm matches. Only part of the rows carry a size: once, few, many, or a class if the clone is expanded.

D gene	V gene	clone size	J gene	CDR3 protein	CDR3 DNA
NA	TRBV15	NA	TRBJ2-7	CATSRDASSYEQYF	TGTGCCACCAGCAGAGACGCTAGCTCCTACGAGCAGTACTTC
TRBD1	TRBV30	NA	TRBJ2-6	CAWSVWGTGRSGANVLTF	TGTGCCTGGAGTGTATGGGGGACAGGGAGGTCTGGGGCCAACGTCCTGACTTTC
TRBD1	TRBV7-8	NA	TRBJ1-2	CASSARQGATYGYTF	TGTGCCAGCAGCGCCCGACAGGGGGCTACCTATGGCTACACCTTC
TRBD1	TRBV11-1	few	TRBJ1-1	CASSLARDRGAFF	TGTGCCAGCAGCTTAGCGCGGGACAGGGGTGCTTTCTTT
TRBD1	TRBV27	NA	TRBJ1-1	CASSLGGQGPFF	TGTGCCAGCAGTTTAGGGGGACAGGGCCCTTTCTTT
NA	TRBV28	NA	TRBJ1-1	CASSRAGAMNTEAFF	TGTGCCAGCAGCCGGGCGGGGGCGATGAACACTGAAGCTTTCTTT
NA	TRBV12-3/TRBV12-4	NA	TRBJ1-2	CASSLGGQYGYTF	TGTGCCAGCAGTTTAGGAGGACAGTATGGCTACACCTTC
TRBD1	TRBV7-8	NA	TRBJ1-2	CASSLQGAGGYTF	TGTGCCAGCAGCTTACAGGGGGCCGGTGGCTACACCTTC
TRBD1	TRBV5-1	few	TRBJ2-3	CASKGTGGTDTQYF	TGCGCCAGCAAAGGGACAGGGGGCACAGATACGCAGTATTTT
NA	TRBV18	few	TRBJ1-2	CASSTPAAGSGYTF	TGTGCCAGCTCAACGCCCGCAGCAGGCAGTGGCTACACCTTC
NA	TRBV29-1	NA	TRBJ2-3	CSLFIDTQYF	TGCAGCCTATTCATAGATACGCAGTATTTT
NA	TRBV5-1	once	TRBJ1-1	CASNADQGVTEAFF	TGCGCCAGCAACGCTGACCAAGGAGTCACTGAAGCTTTCTTT
NA	TRBV6-6	NA	TRBJ1-2	CASSYDTNYGYTF	TGTGCCAGCAGTTACGACACTAACTATGGCTACACCTTC
TRBD1	TRBV19	NA	TRBJ2-7	CASSITGAYEQYF	TGTGCCAGTAGTATAACAGGGGCCTACGAGCAGTACTTC
NA	TRBV19	NA	TRBJ1-5	CASSRFLPVRTTEWGQPQHF	TGTGCCAGTAGTCGGTTCCTTCCGGTTAGGACGACAGAATGGGGTCAGCCCCAGCATTTT
TRBD2	TRBV28	NA	TRBJ2-7	CASSPRGSGSYEQYF	TGTGCCAGCAGCCCTAGGGGTAGCGGGAGTTACGAGCAGTACTTC
NA	TRBV13	NA	TRBJ1-2	CASSLGAGNYGYTF	TGTGCCAGCAGCTTAGGTGCAGGGAACTATGGCTACACCTTC
NA	TRBV4-1	once	TRBJ2-1	CASSQVGSRNEQFF	TGCGCCAGCAGCCAAGTGGGTAGCCGCAATGAGCAGTTCTTC
TRBD2	TRBV5-6	NA	TRBJ2-1	CASSSGTSGFYNEQFF	TGTGCCAGCAGCTCGGGGACTAGCGGATTCTACAATGAGCAGTTCTTC
TRBD2	TRBV3-1/TRBV3-2	NA	TRBJ2-5	CASSHKQIPPSGKETQYF	TGTGCCAGCAGCCACAAACAAATCCCGCCTAGCGGGAAAGAGACCCAGTACTTC
NA	TRBV7-9	once	TRBJ2-7	CATADSHEQYF	TGTGCCACGGCGGACAGCCACGAGCAGTACTTC
TRBD1	TRBV3-1/TRBV3-2	NA	TRBJ1-1	CASSQQTGGTEAFF	TGTGCCAGCAGCCAACAGACAGGGGGCACTGAAGCTTTCTTT
NA	TRBV12-3/TRBV12-4	NA	TRBJ1-2	CASSSSRVSGYTF	TGTGCCAGCAGTTCTAGTCGGGTTAGTGGCTACACCTTC
TRBD1	TRBV18	NA	TRBJ1-3	CASSPWDSSGNTIYF	TGTGCCAGCTCACCCTGGGACAGCTCTGGAAACACCATATATTTT
NA	TRBV27	NA	TRBJ2-3	CASSSSTRAHTQYF	TGTGCCAGCAGTTCCTCGACTAGGGCCCATACGCAGTATTTT
TRBD2	TRBV9	NA	TRBJ2-1	CASSGGTIYNEQFF	TGTGCCAGCAGTGGGGGGACTATCTACAATGAGCAGTTCTTC
TRBD2	TRBV6-4	NA	TRBJ2-1	CASSWTSGGANEQFF	TGTGCCAGCAGCTGGACTAGCGGGGGGGCCAATGAGCAGTTCTTC
NA	TRBV18	NA	TRBJ2-1	CASSARGINNEQFF	TGTGCCAGCTCAGCAAGGGGTATTAACAATGAGCAGTTCTTC
NA	TRBV6-6	NA	TRBJ1-1	CASIRTGEAFF	TGTGCCAGCATCAGGACGGGGGAGGCTTTCTTT
NA	TRBV19	NA	TRBJ1-5	CASSPMGGTLEPQHF	TGTGCCAGTAGTCCTATGGGCGGGACCTTGGAGCCCCAGCATTTT
NA	TRBV3-1/TRBV3-2	NA	TRBJ1-2	CASSQYDRPRGYTF	TGTGCCAGCAGCCAATATGACAGGCCCCGGGGCTACACCTTC
TRBD2	TRBV24-1	NA	TRBJ2-1	CATSGAGGSYNEQFF	TGTGCCACCAGTGGGGCGGGGGGCTCCTACAATGAGCAGTTCTTC
TRBD1	TRBV18	NA	TRBJ1-4	CASSPRQGEKLFF	TGTGCCAGCTCACCCCGACAGGGCGAAAAACTGTTTTTT
TRBD2	TRBV6-4	NA	TRBJ2-7	CATPDAGTSFHEQYF	TGTGCCACCCCCGATGCGGGGACTAGTTTCCACGAGCAGTACTTC
TRBD2	TRBV15	NA	TRBJ2-3	CATSPSGRPADTQYF	TGTGCCACCAGCCCTAGCGGGAGGCCCGCAGATACGCAGTATTTT
NA	TRBV24-1	NA	TRBJ2-1	CATSDWDTPNYNEQFF	TGTGCCACCAGTGATTGGGACACCCCAAATTACAATGAGCAGTTCTTC
TRBD1	TRBV6-5	NA	TRBJ2-7	CASSFSTGGEQYF	TGTGCCAGCAGTTTCTCGACAGGGGGCGAGCAGTACTTC
NA	TRBV5-1	NA	TRBJ1-5	CASSRKRGIGGSNQPQHF	TGCGCCAGCAGCCGGAAGCGGGGGATCGGAGGTAGCAATCAGCCCCAGCATTTT
TRBD2	TRBV27	NA	TRBJ2-1	CASWMTGGSRNEQFF	TGTGCCAGCTGGATGACGGGCGGGAGTAGGAATGAGCAGTTCTTC
TRBD1	TRBV5-4	NA	TRBJ1-5	CASSYRTGTVSNQPQHF	TGTGCCAGCAGCTACCGGACAGGGACAGTGAGCAATCAGCCCCAGCATTTT
NA	TRBV27	NA	TRBJ1-2	CASSLYGGYYGYTF	TGTGCCAGCAGTTTATACGGGGGGTACTATGGCTACACCTTC
NA	TRBV19	NA	TRBJ1-5	CASSIGAGLSNQPQHF	TGTGCCAGTAGTATTGGGGCAGGGCTTAGCAATCAGCCCCAGCATTTT
TRBD1	TRBV6-5	few	TRBJ2-7	CASSLTLGQTYEQYF	TGTGCCAGCAGTTTAACACTGGGACAGACCTACGAGCAGTACTTC
NA	TRBV3-1/TRBV3-2	NA	TRBJ2-5	CASSPSPPSVETQYF	TGTGCCAGCAGCCCATCCCCACCTAGTGTAGAGACCCAGTACTTC
NA	TRBV4-1	NA	TRBJ2-1	CASSQELRTNEQFF	TGCGCCAGCAGCCAAGAACTCCGAACGAATGAGCAGTTCTTC
TRBD2	TRBV27	NA	TRBJ2-7	CASRRSGGAYEQYF	TGTGCCAGCAGACGTAGCGGGGGAGCCTACGAGCAGTACTTC
NA	TRBV29-1	NA	TRBJ2-7	CSVGWGADEQYF	NA
NA	TRBV5-4	once	TRBJ2-3	CASSLVEVSDTQYF	TGTGCCAGCAGCTTGGTGGAGGTATCAGATACGCAGTATTTT
TRBD1	TRBV4-2	NA	TRBJ1-6	CASSPTGRVSYNSPLHF	TGTGCCAGCAGCCCGACAGGGCGGGTGTCCTATAATTCACCCCTCCACTTT
NA	TRBV3-1/TRBV3-2	NA	TRBJ1-2	CASSQEGASGYTF	TGTGCCAGCAGCCAAGAGGGGGCAAGTGGCTACACCTTC
NA	TRBV29-1	few	TRBJ1-3	CSVEDSGLSQGGNTIYF	TGCAGCGTTGAAGATTCAGGGTTATCGCAAGGTGGAAACACCATATATTTT
TRBD2	TRBV12-3/TRBV12-4	NA	TRBJ2-7	CASSQREGDEQYF	TGTGCCAGCTCACAGCGGGAGGGTGACGAGCAGTACTTC
NA	TRBV5-1	NA	TRBJ2-7	CASSLVAGGYAYEQYF	TGCGCCAGCAGCTTGGTCGCAGGGGGGTATGCCTACGAGCAGTACTTC
NA	TRBV6-4	many	TRBJ2-1	CASSDNVGGNEQFF	TGTGCCAGCAGTGACAATGTTGGAGGGAATGAGCAGTTCTTC